One sample yielded the 32 T cell receptor beta chains listed below, sequenced in a study of blood T cell repertoires in COVID-19. Sequencing used immunoSEQ multiplex PCR; TCRdb keeps in-frame clones, though not all of them. The table has about 98,000 clones, approximately 80% seen once. What was sequenced was peripheral blood. The origin of the receptors is a man in his sixties or seventies with active or convalescent COVID-19.

The sample holds many counts of this clone. The chain is built from TRBV7-9 and TRBJ2-7; 11 bases agree with TRBD2. CDR3 size: 14 residues. J gave up 3 bases and V 5 bases, and 3 bases lay outside the gene matches. Germline loops: CDR1 SEHNR, CDR2 FQNEAQ (reference sequence). In DNA, the CDR3 is TGTGCCAGCAGCCCAACTAGCGGGGGCTACGAGCAGTACTTC. This codes for CASSPTSGGYEQYF.

The V gene is TRBV29-1, the J gene TRBJ2-5, with D unresolved. This CDR3 spans 12 amino acids. Trimming left V 3 bases short and J 3 bases short, with 8 bases between. In germline, CDR1 is SQVTM, CDR2 ANQGSEA. In DNA, the CDR3 is TGCAGCGTTGAGGTAGGAGAAGAGACCCAGTACTTC. It specifies CSVEVGEETQYF.

The gene calls are TRBV4-3 and TRBJ2-2; 7 bases align to TRBD1. CDR3 length: 16 amino acids. Germline V lookup: CDR1 LGHNA, CDR2 YSLEER. With V trimmed by 1 base and J by 1 base, 3 bases remained unmatched. CDR3 amino acids: CASSQGQGGNTGELFF. In DNA form, the CDR3 reads TGCGCCAGCAGCCAAGGACAGGGCGGGAACACCGGGGAGCTGTTTTTT.

The gene calls are TRBV19 and TRBJ1-5, with unresolved D. Germline V CDR1 and CDR2: LNHDA, SQIVND (reference sequence). The CDR3 is made up of 17 amino acids. V was pared by 6 bases and J by 7 bases, with 25 bases between. DNA of the CDR3: TGTGCCAGTAGAAGGGATGCGGGTAATAGGGTTAGGCAGCCCCAGCATTTT. Its translation is CASRRDAGNRVRQPQHF.

The rearrangement joins TRBV5-1 to TRBJ2-1; D gene ambiguous. The germline gives CDR1 SGHRS, CDR2 YFSETQ. The CDR3 has 15 amino acids. V lost 4 bases, J lost 6 bases, and 17 bases lay in between. The CDR3 nucleotides read TGCGCCAGCAGCCCCCTTGGGCGCACCACCAATGAGCAGTTCTTC. This sequence encodes CASSPLGRTTNEQFF.

The chain has TRBV7-2 and TRBJ2-1; D is possibly TRBD1 (6 bases). CDR1 and CDR2 from the germline V gene are SGHTA and FQGNSA. V was cut by 0 bases and J by 3 bases, with 9 bases left in between. The CDR3 covers 15 residues. The CDR3 loop is CASSLAGADYNEQFF. The CDR3, as DNA: TGTGCCAGCAGCTTAGCGGGGGCCGACTACAATGAGCAGTTCTTC.

This chain joins TRBV2 and TRBJ1-5, with no clear D. From germline, CDR1 is SNHLY and CDR2 FYNNEI. Trimming shortened V by 6 bases and J by 4 bases, and 13 bases separated the two germline ends. The CDR3 runs 14 residues. CDR3 sequence: CASSRSRGNQPQHF. CDR3 coding DNA: TGTGCCAGCAGCCGGAGTCGGGGAAATCAGCCCCAGCATTTT. Variable domain in full (rest from reference TRBV2 and TRBJ1-5): EPEVTQTPSHQVTQMGQEVILRCVPISNHLYFYWYRQILGQKVEFLVSFYNNEISEKSEIFDDQFSVERPDGSNFTLKIRSTKLEDSAMYFCASSRSRGNQPQHFGDGTRLSIL.

The rearrangement joins TRBV7-2 to TRBJ2-2, with TRBD1 matching 10 bases. Germline assignment: CDR1 SGHTA and CDR2 FQGNSA. Trimming removed 5 bases from V and 5 bases from J; junction bases left unmatched: 2. The CDR3 length is 14 residues. CDR3: CASSRDRGTGELFF. CDR3 nucleotides: TGTGCCAGCAGCAGGGACAGGGGAACCGGGGAGCTGTTTTTT. The complete variable domain, with remaining parts taken from reference TRBV7-2 and TRBJ2-2, reads GAGVSQSPSNKVTEKGKDVELRCDPISGHTALYWYRQSLGQGLEFLIYFQGNSAPDKSGLPSDRFSAERTGGSVSTLTIQRTQQEDSAVYLCASSRDRGTGELFFGEGSRLTVL.

Only a few counts were recorded for this clone. The CDR3 region is CASRDRGRHGYTF. Here the CDR3 DNA reads TGTGCCAGCCGGGACAGGGGGCGGCATGGCTACACCTTC. The V gene is TRBV6-5, the J gene TRBJ1-2; 12 bases line up with TRBD1. The CDR3 has 13 amino acids. The germline gives CDR1 MNHEY, CDR2 SVGAGI. Losses at the gene ends were 8 bases for V and 6 bases for J; bases not matched to a gene: 4.

The genes are TRBV7-8 and TRBJ1-2, with 7 bases lining up with TRBD1. The trim removed 5 bases at V and 7 bases at J, leaving 7 bases unmatched. Germline V gene sequence: CDR1 SGHVS, CDR2 FQNEAQ. There are 13 residues in the CDR3. The CDR3 DNA reads TGTGCCAGCAGCGGCCAAGACAGGGTTGGCTACACCTTC. It encodes CASSGQDRVGYTF.

This clone was picked up a small number of times. The chain employs TRBV18 and TRBJ2-7, with 9 bases fitting TRBD1. CDR1 is KGHSH, CDR2 LQKENI, per germline. This CDR3 is 14 amino acids long. With 5 bases clipped from V and 3 bases from J, the junction kept 5 bases outside the gene matches. The CDR3 protein is CASSAGTGNYEQYF. DNA for the CDR3: TGTGCCAGCTCAGCCGGGACAGGGAACTACGAGCAGTACTTC.

This clone came up once. This chain uses TRBV7-3 with TRBJ2-2; 10 nucleotides line up with TRBD1. Trimming took 5 bases from V and 4 from J; bases not matched to a gene: 7. The CDR3 is made up of 16 amino acids. Germline V gene lookup returns CDR1 SGHTA and CDR2 FQGTGA. In nucleotides, the CDR3 is TGTGCCAGCAGCGCCGGGACAGGGGAAGTCACCGGGGAGCTGTTTTTT. Residues: CASSAGTGEVTGELFF.

Only one count was recorded for this clone. V usage is TRBV5-1 and J usage is TRBJ2-5; TRBD2 is a possible D gene (6 bases). With 4 bases removed from V and 1 base from J, the gap between germline ends came to 11 bases. The CDR3 totals 14 residues. Per germline, CDR1 SGHRS and CDR2 YFSETQ. The CDR3 protein is CASSGGETQETQYF. The CDR3 bases are TGCGCCAGCAGCGGCGGGGAGACCCAAGAGACCCAGTACTTC.

CDR3 sequence (DNA): TGTGCCAGCCGCCCTCCCGGGACAACTAATGAAAAACTGTTTTTT. This translates into CASRPPGTTNEKLFF. The chain combines TRBV19 with TRBJ1-4; no clear D gene. The V and J ends lost 9 bases and 0 bases respectively, with 14 bases between them. Germline CDR1 reads LNHDA; CDR2 reads SQIVND (reference sequence). The CDR3 consists of 15 residues.

The V call is TRBV11-2, the J call TRBJ2-5; D is possibly TRBD1 (6 bases). This CDR3 region has 15 residues. V lost 7 bases to trimming and J lost 4 bases, with 19 bases between them. CDR1 is SGHAT and CDR2 is FQNNGV in the germline V gene. CDR3 sequence reads: CASTTVGGWAETQYF. The CDR3 nucleotides are TGTGCCAGCACCACGGTTGGGGGCTGGGCAGAGACCCAGTACTTC.

The chain couples TRBV7-2 to TRBJ2-7, with 8 bases fitting TRBD2. Germline V gene lookup returns CDR1 SGHTA and CDR2 FQGNSA. Trimming at V came to 2 bases and at J to 3 bases, leaving 6 bases not matched to a gene. The CDR3 totals 15 residues. This CDR3 is CASSLLGLDYYEQYF. The CDR3 region has the DNA TGTGCCAGCAGCTTATTGGGACTAGATTACTACGAGCAGTACTTC.

The J gene is TRBJ1-5, the V gene TRBV2, with TRBD1 matching over 7 bases. The CDR3 covers 14 residues. V shed 6 bases, J shed 0 bases, and the junction held 2 bases outside the gene matches. Per the germline V gene, CDR1 is SNHLY and CDR2 is FYNNEI. The CDR3 region has the DNA TGTGCCAGCAGGACAGGGCTTAGCAATCAGCCCCAGCATTTT. Its translation: CASRTGLSNQPQHF.

The chain has TRBV19 and TRBJ1-5, with TRBD1 as a possible D gene (5 bases). Germline V lookup: CDR1 LNHDA, CDR2 SQIVND (reference sequence). This CDR3 has 16 amino acids. With 4 bases removed from V and 3 bases from J, the gap between germline ends came to 16 bases. CDR3: CASSRIGAAINQPQHF. The CDR3, as DNA: TGTGCCAGTAGTAGGATTGGGGCAGCTATCAATCAGCCCCAGCATTTT. The complete variable domain, with remaining parts taken from reference TRBV19 and TRBJ1-5, reads DGGITQSPKYLFRKEGQNVTLSCEQNLNHDAMYWYRQDPGQGLRLIYYSQIVNDFQKGDIAEGYSVSREKKESFPLTVTSAQKNPTAFYLCASSRIGAAINQPQHFGDGTRLSIL.

The chain carries TRBV12-5 and TRBJ1-5; D is ambiguous. Germline lookup yields CDR1 LGHNT and CDR2 FRNRAP. V was trimmed by 6 bases and J by 7 bases, leaving 13 bases between them. The CDR3 sequence is 13 residues long. As DNA, the CDR3 is TGTGCTAGTGGAATTGGCTTGCAGCAGCCCCAGCATTTT. Amino acids: CASGIGLQQPQHF.

The V and J genes are TRBV19 and TRBJ1-1, with D hard to call. The germline V gene has CDR1 LNHDA and CDR2 SQIVND (reference sequence). The CDR3 length is 14 residues. Trimming took off 1 base at V and 0 bases at J, with 6 bases between the two ends. This CDR3 reads CASSIGTLNTEAFF. CDR3 sequence (DNA): TGTGCCAGTAGTATAGGGACTTTGAACACTGAAGCTTTCTTT.

The rearrangement uses TRBV9 and TRBJ1-5, with D uncertain. The germline gives CDR1 SGDLS, CDR2 YYNGEE. V dropped 0 bases and J dropped 0 bases, with 7 bases sitting between them. The CDR3 has 15 amino acids. CDR3 amino acids: CASSVGGNSNQPQHF. As DNA, the CDR3 is TGTGCCAGCAGCGTAGGAGGGAATAGCAATCAGCCCCAGCATTTT. Using reference TRBV9 and TRBJ1-5 for the parts outside the CDR3, the full variable domain is DSGVTQTPKHLITATGQRVTLRCSPRSGDLSVYWYQQSLDQGLQFLIQYYNGEERAKGNILERFSAQQFPDLHSELNLSSLELGDSALYFCASSVGGNSNQPQHFGDGTRLSIL.

The chain joins TRBV7-9 to TRBJ1-1; D might be TRBD1 (6 bases). V gave up 8 bases and J gave up 3 bases, with 16 bases separating them. CDR3 size: 14 residues. The germline CDR1 and CDR2 sequences are SEHNR and FQNEAQ (reference sequence). The CDR3 DNA reads TGTGCCAGCCGCCGGGAGGGGGGCGACACTGAAGCTTTCTTT. This translates into CASRREGGDTEAFF.

This sequence joins TRBV7-8 and TRBJ2-7; perhaps TRBD1 as D (6 bases). Germline CDR1 is SGHVS and CDR2 is FQNEAQ. The CDR3 contains 14 residues. Trimming took 5 bases from V and 5 from J, leaving 16 bases between them. Here the CDR3 reads CASSRQVTGDEQYF. Here the CDR3 DNA reads TGTGCCAGCAGCCGACAGGTCACCGGGGACGAGCAGTACTTC. The whole variable domain, filled in from reference TRBV7-8 and TRBJ2-7, reads GAGVSQSPRYKVAKRGQDVALRCDPISGHVSLFWYQQALGQGPEFLTYFQNEAQLDKSGLPSDRFFAERPEGSVSTLKIQRTQQEDSAVYLCASSRQVTGDEQYFGPGTRLTVT.

V and J are TRBV5-6 and TRBJ1-5; no reliable D call. Germline V lookup: CDR1 SGHDT, CDR2 YYEEEE. The CDR3 length is 14 residues. V was cut by 4 bases and J by 6 bases, with 14 bases left in between. The CDR3 is CASSQRPAGQPQHF. The CDR3 DNA sequence: TGTGCCAGCAGCCAACGTCCGGCGGGTCAGCCCCAGCATTTT.

The chain has TRBV13 and TRBJ2-7, with D possibly being TRBD2 (6 bases). V was trimmed by 5 bases and J by 4 bases, leaving 15 bases between them. Looked up from germline, CDR1 is PRHDT and CDR2 is FYEKMQ (reference sequence). The CDR3 is made up of 14 amino acids. The CDR3 sequence is CASSQGPGRYEQYF. CDR3 DNA: TGTGCCAGCAGCCAGGGCCCTGGGAGGTACGAGCAGTACTTC.

V is TRBV5-8 and J is TRBJ1-5, with 7 nucleotides matching TRBD1. Per germline, CDR1 SGHTS and CDR2 YDEGEE. CDR3 length: 14 amino acids. V lost 4 bases to trimming and J lost 7 bases; unmatched junction nucleotides: 8. CDR3 amino acids: CASSQQGPRQPQHF. CDR3 nucleotides: TGTGCCAGCAGCCAACAGGGGCCCCGCCAGCCCCAGCATTTT. The full variable domain, in which reference TRBV5-8 and TRBJ1-5 provide the parts outside the CDR3, is EAGVTQSPTHLIKTRGQQATLRCSPISGHTSVYWYQQALGLGLQFLLWYDEGEERNRGNFPPRFSGRQFPNYSSELNVNALELEDSALYLCASSQQGPRQPQHFGDGTRLSIL.

The chain is built from TRBV6-2 or TRBV6-3 and TRBJ1-2, with 7 nucleotides matching TRBD1. The CDR3 spans 14 residues. Germline V gene sequence: CDR1 MNHEY, CDR2 SVGEGT. V lost 5 bases to trimming and J lost 8 bases; unmatched junction nucleotides: 11. Here the CDR3 reads CASSLTQGERGYTF. Written as DNA, the CDR3 is TGTGCCAGCAGTCTCACGCAGGGGGAGAGGGGCTACACCTTC.

V gene TRBV10-1 combines with J gene TRBJ1-5, with D hard to call. V lost 0 bases to trimming and J lost 6 bases, with 6 bases between them. This CDR3 comprises 13 residues. From germline, CDR1 is WNHNN and CDR2 SYGVQD (reference sequence). The CDR3 DNA reads as TGCGCCAGCAGTGAGTCGAGCGGTCAGCCCCAGCATTTT. It specifies CASSESSGQPQHF.

CDR3: CASSRSGGVTGELFF. The CDR3, as DNA: TGTGCCAGCAGCCGTAGCGGGGGGGTAACCGGGGAGCTGTTTTTT. The J gene is TRBJ2-2, the V gene TRBV9; 11 bases fit TRBD2. The CDR3 runs 15 residues. With 4 bases clipped from V and 5 bases from J, the junction kept 4 bases outside the gene matches. Germline values: CDR1 SGDLS, CDR2 YYNGEE.

This sequence joins TRBV6-2 or TRBV6-3 and TRBJ2-5; 7 nucleotides match TRBD1. V was clipped by 6 bases and J by 4 bases; unmatched bases: 11. The CDR3 runs 15 residues. Germline V CDR1 and CDR2: MNHEY, SVGEGT. The CDR3 loop is CASSPILGGAETQYF. CDR3 bases: TGTGCCAGCAGCCCCATCCTAGGGGGCGCAGAGACCCAGTACTTC.

The CDR3 loop reads CASSLEGNYGYTF. CDR3 DNA: TGTGCCAGCAGCTTAGAGGGGAACTATGGCTACACCTTC. The rearrangement uses TRBV7-6 and TRBJ1-2; tentative D call: TRBD1 (5 bases). This CDR3 contains 13 residues. Germline assignment: CDR1 SGHVS and CDR2 FNYEAQ. The germline V and J ends were trimmed by 1 base and 2 bases, with 5 bases remaining between them.

This clone has just one count. The CDR3 bases are TGCGCCAGCAGTGAGTCGTGGACAGATGAAGCTTTCTTT. Protein product: CASSESWTDEAFF. The V gene is TRBV10-2, the J gene TRBJ1-1; D perhaps matches TRBD1 (6 bases). The CDR3 has 13 residues. The ends were cut back, 0 bases at V and 7 bases at J, with 9 bases in the middle. Germline CDR1 and CDR2: WSHSY and SAAADI.